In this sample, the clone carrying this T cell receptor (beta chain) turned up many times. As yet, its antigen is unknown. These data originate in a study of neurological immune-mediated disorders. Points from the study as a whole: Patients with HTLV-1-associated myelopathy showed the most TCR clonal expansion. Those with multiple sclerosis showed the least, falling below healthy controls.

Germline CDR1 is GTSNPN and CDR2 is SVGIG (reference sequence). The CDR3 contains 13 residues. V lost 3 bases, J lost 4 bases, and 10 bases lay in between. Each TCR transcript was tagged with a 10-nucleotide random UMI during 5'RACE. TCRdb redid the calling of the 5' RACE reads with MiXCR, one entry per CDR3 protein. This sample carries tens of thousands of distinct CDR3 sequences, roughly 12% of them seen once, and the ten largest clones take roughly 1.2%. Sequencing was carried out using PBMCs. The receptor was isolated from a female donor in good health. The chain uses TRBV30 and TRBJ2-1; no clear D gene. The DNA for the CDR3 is TGTGCCTGGAGCCGAACGCATTACAATGAGCAGTTCTTC. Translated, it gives CAWSRTHYNEQFF.